Shown below are 27 T cell receptor beta chains from a single sample sequenced in a study of blood T cell repertoires in COVID-19. The repertoire was sequenced with immunoSEQ multiplex PCR; TCRdb's copy has only in-frame clones and lacks some. In the table there are more than 300,000 clones, less than 90% of which are singletons. The sample was PBMCs or T cells enriched from blood (not recorded which). The receptors were sampled from a woman aged 45-65 years who had recovered from COVID-19.

The chain has TRBV5-1 and TRBJ2-7; maybe TRBD2 (5 bases). Germline CDR1 SGHRS, CDR2 YFSETQ. With 7 bases removed from V and 2 bases from J, the gap between germline ends came to 16 bases. This CDR3 comprises 14 residues. CDR3 region: CASRLLDHPYEQYF. The CDR3 DNA follows: TGCGCCAGCCGTCTACTAGATCATCCCTACGAGCAGTACTTC.

This chain joins TRBV7-2 and TRBJ2-3; the D gene is possibly TRBD1 (6 bases). Trimming removed 2 bases from V and 1 base from J, with 16 bases in between. The CDR3 is 17 residues long. Looked up from germline, CDR1 is SGHTA and CDR2 is FQGNSA. In DNA, the CDR3 is TGTGCCAGCAGCTTATTTGGGGGCGATTCGGGCACAGATACGCAGTATTTT. The encoded protein is CASSLFGGDSGTDTQYF.

V and J are TRBV5-6 and TRBJ1-1; 7 bases are shared with TRBD1. V dropped 1 base and J dropped 4; count of bases not matched to a gene: 7. This CDR3 spans 15 amino acids. Germline CDR1 and CDR2: SGHDT and YYEEEE. For the CDR3, the DNA is TGTGCCAGCAGCTTGACGACAGGGACGGTCACTGAAGCTTTCTTT. Protein product: CASSLTTGTVTEAFF.

The count of this clone is one. V usage is TRBV6-5 and J usage is TRBJ1-4, with D maybe TRBD1 (5 bases). The CDR3 extends over 13 amino acids. The V end lost 5 bases, the J end lost 4 bases, and 8 bases lay between the germline ends. The germline CDR1 and CDR2 sequences are MNHEY and SVGAGI. CDR3 sequence (DNA): TGTGCCAGCAGTACGACAGTTAATGAAAAACTGTTTTTT. Translated, it gives CASSTTVNEKLFF.

The chain employs TRBV28 and TRBJ1-2, with TRBD1 as a possible D gene (5 bases). This CDR3 is built from 18 residues. V lost 4 bases and J 3 bases, leaving 24 bases between the germline ends. Germline values: CDR1 MDHEN, CDR2 SYDVKM. The CDR3 bases are TGTGCCAGCAGTTCTCTAAGACACCGGGGGGGGTTTTACTATGGCTACACCTTC. This gives the protein CASSSLRHRGGFYYGYTF.

The chain links TRBV5-1 to TRBJ1-2; D perhaps matches TRBD1 (5 bases). Trimming shortened V by 1 base and J by 7 bases, and 17 bases separated the two germline ends. The CDR3 is made up of 15 amino acids. Germline V gene data show CDR1 as SGHRS and CDR2 as YFSETQ. The CDR3 here is CASSLTSGGAGGYTF. CDR3 bases: TGCGCCAGCAGCTTGACGTCGGGTGGGGCTGGTGGCTACACCTTC.

Note on this clone: The junction differs from germline at one of its ends, possibly a read error. The gene calls are TRBV11-1 and TRBJ2-5; 14 bases fit TRBD2. CDR1 is SGHAT, CDR2 FQDESV, per germline (reference sequence). The length of the CDR3 is 16 residues. The CDR3 DNA follows: TGTGCCAGCAGCTTAGGGACTAGCGGGAGGCCCCAAGAGCAGAACTTC. Translating it yields CASSLGTSGRPQEQNF. The full variable domain, in which reference TRBV11-1 and TRBJ2-5 provide the parts outside the CDR3, is EAEVAQSPRYKITEKSQAVAFWCDPISGHATLYWYRQILGQGPELLVQFQDESVVDDSQLPKDRFSAERLKGVDSTLKIQPAELGDSAMYLCASSLGTSGRPQEQNFGPGTRLLVL.

This clone was seen a few times. The gene calls are TRBV30 and TRBJ2-7, with a tentative D call TRBD1 (5 bases). Trimming took off 1 base at V and 0 bases at J, with 13 bases between the two ends. Germline-derived CDR1 and CDR2 are GTSNPN and SVGIG (reference sequence). The CDR3 contains 15 residues. CDR3 in amino acids: CAWSGRRTNSYEQYF. CDR3 coding DNA: TGTGCCTGGAGTGGCCGCAGGACAAACTCCTACGAGCAGTACTTC.

V gene TRBV5-3 combines with J gene TRBJ2-7; 10 bases fit TRBD1. TRBV5-3 is sorted into the ORF group, with uncertain function. Germline trimming cut 4 bases from V and 3 bases from J; bases unmatched to any gene: 7. The CDR3 has 15 residues. CDR3 bases: TGTGCCAGAAGCCCCGGGACAGGGGACTGCTACGAGCAGTACTTC. Amino acids: CARSPGTGDCYEQYF.

V gene TRBV30 combines with J gene TRBJ1-2, with D perhaps matching TRBD1 (6 bases). Trimming stripped 3 bases from V and 1 base from J, with 15 bases between. The germline V gene encodes CDR1 GTSNPN and CDR2 SVGIG (reference sequence). The CDR3 contains 15 residues. For the CDR3, the DNA is TGTGCCTGGAGCGAAGGACAGTTTGATAACTATGGCTACACCTTC. It is translated as CAWSEGQFDNYGYTF. Filled out from reference TRBV30 and TRBJ1-2, the complete variable domain reads SQTIHQWPATLVQPVGSPLSLECTVEGTSNPNLYWYRQAAGRGLQLLFYSVGIGQISSEVPQNLSASRPQDRQFILSSKKLLLSDSGFYLCAWSEGQFDNYGYTFGSGTRLTVV.

The chain links TRBV7-9 to TRBJ1-1; a weak D match, TRBD1 (6 bases). CDR3 length equals 14 residues. The germline V and J ends were trimmed by 5 bases and 1 base, with 11 bases remaining between them. Germline V gives CDR1 SEHNR, CDR2 FQNEAQ (reference sequence). In DNA form, the CDR3 reads TGTGCCAGCAGCCAGGGGACTACGAACACTGAAGCTTTCTTT. It translates to CASSQGTTNTEAFF.

V usage is TRBV2 and J usage is TRBJ2-2; a weak D match, TRBD1 (6 bases). The CDR3 covers 14 residues. Germline V lookup: CDR1 SNHLY, CDR2 FYNNEI. With 7 bases removed from V and 3 bases from J, the gap between germline ends came to 12 bases. The CDR3 sequence: CASKAQGDTGELFF. The CDR3, as DNA: TGTGCCAGCAAGGCACAGGGCGACACCGGGGAGCTGTTTTTT.

This chain uses TRBV4-2 with TRBJ1-2; D gene uncertain. Germline CDR1 is LGHNA and CDR2 is YNFKEQ. The CDR3 has 15 amino acids. V lost 4 bases, J lost 4 bases, and 16 bases lay in between. Here the CDR3 reads CASSPKEIFLYGYTF. The CDR3 region has the DNA TGTGCCAGCAGCCCCAAGGAGATCTTCCTCTATGGCTACACCTTC.

The chain carries TRBV11-3 and TRBJ1-2; D call uncertain. Between the trimmed V and J ends, which lost 3 bases and 4 bases, there was a span of 12 bases. Germline assignment: CDR1 SGHNT and CDR2 YENEEA. CDR3 length: 14 amino acids. The CDR3 sequence: CASSFKSGTYGYTF. CDR3 sequence (DNA): TGTGCCAGCAGCTTTAAATCTGGCACCTATGGCTACACCTTC.

The chain has TRBV5-4 and TRBJ1-1, with 7 nucleotides matching TRBD1. The CDR3 is made up of 16 amino acids. CDR1 and CDR2 (germline): SGHNT, YYREEE (reference sequence). V gave up 4 bases and J gave up 0 bases; unmatched junction bases: 9. The CDR3 loop reads CASSPPQTGLNTEAFF. The CDR3 DNA follows: TGTGCCAGCAGCCCCCCCCAGACAGGGTTGAACACTGAAGCTTTCTTT. Filled out from reference TRBV5-4 and TRBJ1-1, the complete variable domain reads ETGVTQSPTHLIKTRGQQVTLRCSSQSGHNTVSWYQQALGQGPQFIFQYYREEENGRGNFPPRFSGLQFPNYSSELNVNALELDDSALYLCASSPPQTGLNTEAFFGQGTRLTVV.

The chain uses TRBV6-2 or TRBV6-3 and TRBJ1-2; the D is unclear. This CDR3 is built from 14 residues. V was cut by 0 bases and J by 6 bases, with 11 bases left in between. CDR1 and CDR2 from the germline V gene are MNHEY and SVGEGT. CDR3 sequence reads: CASSYSRGMNGYTF. CDR3 coding DNA: TGTGCCAGCAGTTACTCGAGAGGGATGAATGGCTACACCTTC.

The V and J genes are TRBV7-3 and TRBJ2-1; D possibly corresponds to TRBD1 (6 bases). V lost 5 bases, J lost 4 bases, and 9 bases lay in between. This CDR3 is 13 amino acids long. The V gene's germline CDR1 is SGHTA and CDR2 FQGTGA. Written as DNA, the CDR3 is TGTGCCAGCAGCGGGGGCCTTTACAATGAGCAGTTCTTC. Protein product: CASSGGLYNEQFF. The entire variable domain, with the rest obtained from reference TRBV7-3 and TRBJ2-1, is as follows: GAGVSQTPSNKVTEKGKYVELRCDPISGHTALYWYRQSLGQGPEFLIYFQGTGAADDSGLPNDRFFAVRPEGSVSTLKIQRTERGDSAVYLCASSGGLYNEQFFGPGTRLTVL.

V gene TRBV21-1 combines with J gene TRBJ2-2; TRBD2, the D gene given by the table, was not confirmed from the DNA. TRBV21-1 counts as a pseudogene. CDR3 length: 17 amino acids. DNA for the CDR3: TGTGCCAGCAGCAAGAGGTCGGAGGCTAACCGCACCGGGGAGCTGTTTTTT. Translated: CASSKRSEANRTGELFF.

This clone came up a few times. The chain uses TRBV27 and TRBJ2-1; TRBD2 is a possible D gene (5 bases). This CDR3 is 16 amino acids long. The germline gives CDR1 MNHEY, CDR2 SMNVEV (reference sequence). The V and J ends lost 2 bases and 0 bases respectively, with 11 bases between them. The CDR3 region is CASSLTAVSSYNEQFF. The CDR3 nucleotides read TGTGCCAGCAGTTTAACAGCGGTTAGCTCCTACAATGAGCAGTTCTTC.

This clone was observed a few times. The CDR3 DNA reads as TGTGCCAGCAGCCCAGGGGGATTTTCCACTGAAGCTTTCTTT. Residues: CASSPGGFSTEAFF. The chain recombines TRBV11-2 with TRBJ1-1; 7 nucleotides match TRBD1. Germline V gene sequence: CDR1 SGHAT, CDR2 FQNNGV. The junction had 7 bases not matched to a gene; V was cut back by 5 bases and J by 4 bases. CDR3 length: 14 amino acids.

J is TRBJ1-1 and V is TRBV25-1; TRBD1 is a possible D gene (5 bases). Germline loops: CDR1 MGHDK, CDR2 SYGVNS. V was clipped by 6 bases and J by 5 bases, with 16 bases between them. CDR3 length equals 14 residues. The DNA for the CDR3 is TGTGCCAGCAGGCCCGACGGGGGGGGAACTGAAGCTTTCTTT. This encodes CASRPDGGGTEAFF.

The chain combines TRBV7-9 with TRBJ1-1; tentatively, D is TRBD1 (6 bases). V lost 2 bases and J 0 bases, leaving 10 bases between the germline ends. Germline-derived CDR1 and CDR2 are SEHNR and FQNEAQ (reference sequence). The CDR3 sequence is 15 residues long. The CDR3 coding sequence is TGTGCCAGCAGCTTACAGGGGACCCTGAACACTGAAGCTTTCTTT. It encodes CASSLQGTLNTEAFF.

V usage is TRBV3-1 (or the pseudogene TRBV3-2) and J usage is TRBJ2-7, with 10 bases fitting TRBD1. With 1 base clipped from V and 6 bases from J, the junction kept 3 bases outside the gene matches. The germline CDR1 and CDR2 sequences are LGHDT and YNNKEL (reference sequence). This CDR3 is 14 amino acids long. This chain's CDR3 is CASSQGWDRGEQYF. The DNA of the CDR3 is TGTGCCAGCAGCCAAGGATGGGACAGGGGCGAGCAGTACTTC.

The V call is TRBV4-1, the J call TRBJ2-7, with a possible D match to TRBD2 (7 bases). Germline V gives CDR1 MGHRA, CDR2 YSYEKL. Trimming took 0 bases from V and 3 from J, leaving 12 bases between them. The CDR3 contains 15 residues. In DNA form, the CDR3 reads TGCGCCAGCAGCCAAGATTCGGGGGGCTACTACGAGCAGTACTTC. This translates into CASSQDSGGYYEQYF.

The rearrangement links TRBV7-8 to TRBJ1-1, with 9 bases lining up with TRBD1. CDR1 is SGHVS, CDR2 FQNEAQ, per germline. This CDR3 has 14 amino acids. V lost 7 bases to trimming and J lost 3 bases; unmatched junction nucleotides: 6. The CDR3 here is CASITGQGHTEAFF. The CDR3 region has the DNA TGTGCCAGCATCACCGGACAGGGGCACACTGAAGCTTTCTTT.

The chain links TRBV3-1 (or the pseudogene TRBV3-2) to TRBJ2-5, with a possible D match to TRBD1 (5 bases). Trimming cost V 4 bases and J 5 bases, with 20 bases left between them. Germline CDR1 reads LGHDT; CDR2 reads YNNKEL (reference sequence). This CDR3 region has 16 residues. For the CDR3, the DNA is TGTGCCAGCAGCCCCCGCAGACAAGGGGTGATGGAGACCCAGTACTTC. This gives the protein CASSPRRQGVMETQYF.

The gene calls are TRBV27 and TRBJ1-1, with 7 bases that match TRBD1. The CDR3 covers 15 residues. From germline, CDR1 is MNHEY and CDR2 SMNVEV (reference sequence). Trimming at V came to 3 bases and at J to 0 bases, leaving 4 bases not matched to a gene. The CDR3, as DNA: TGTGCCAGCAGTTTGGGGACAGCTATGAACACTGAAGCTTTCTTT. Protein sequence: CASSLGTAMNTEAFF.